Presented here are 29 T cell receptor beta chains from one specimen sequenced in a study of regulatory and conventional T cells in RAG deficiency (dated by TCRdb to the late 2010s). Libraries were constructed by the immunoSEQ multiplex PCR assay. TCRdb provides this immuneACCESS table in a form limited to in-frame rearrangements. Some clones are lacking; in checked studies, under half of them reflect an unresolved V gene, and why the rest are absent is not known. The sample has some 6,000 clones on record, 85% to 95% of them singletons. Of the sample, 49% falls within the top ten clones. The source material was CD8+ T cells sorted from blood. These receptors were collected from a human donor with RAG deficiency presenting as severe combined immunodeficiency.

The chain links TRBV27 to TRBJ2-7, with 12 positions matching TRBD2. This CDR3 is built from 15 residues. The J segment lost 2 bases and the V segment lost 3 bases, leaving 2 bases of the junction unmatched. Germline V lookup: CDR1 MNHEY, CDR2 SMNVEV (reference sequence). The CDR3 sequence is CASSFGLAGTYEQYF. CDR3 DNA sequence: TGTGCCAGCAGTTTCGGACTAGCGGGAACCTACGAGCAGTACTTC.

V and J are TRBV5-1 and TRBJ2-7; a weak D match, TRBD1 (6 bases). From germline, CDR1 is SGHRS and CDR2 YFSETQ. V was shortened by 1 base and J by 4 bases, with 6 bases between the two germline ends. The CDR3 length is 12 residues. The CDR3 nucleotides are TGCGCCAGCAGCTTGACAGGGTACGAGCAGTACTTC. Translation gives CASSLTGYEQYF. Full variable domain (outside the CDR3, taken from reference TRBV5-1 and TRBJ2-7): KAGVTQTPRYLIKTRGQQVTLSCSPISGHRSVSWYQQTPGQGLQFLFEYFSETQRNKGNFPGRFSGRQFSNSRSEMNVSTLELGDSALYLCASSLTGYEQYFGPGTRLTVT.

V is TRBV18 and J is TRBJ2-2, with 9 bases identical to TRBD1. After removal of 4 bases from V and 4 bases from J, the junction contained 1 base not matched to a gene. The CDR3 is 14 residues long. Germline V gene data show CDR1 as KGHSH and CDR2 as LQKENI. CDR3 DNA sequence: TGTGCCAGCTCACACAGGGGGCGCACCGGGGAGCTGTTTTTT. It codes for CASSHRGRTGELFF.

Comment on this clone: The germline gene is not matched at one end of the junction; a read error may be the cause. The chain links TRBV28 to TRBJ1-1; D gene uncertain. The CDR3 totals 15 residues. Germline loops: CDR1 MDHEN, CDR2 SYDVKM. CDR3 sequence (DNA): TGTGCCAGCAGTCTATGGACCGGAATGAACACTGAAGCTTTCTTT. Its translation: CASSLWTGMNTEAFF.

The genes are TRBV4-3 and TRBJ2-2; 10 bases are shared with TRBD2. Germline V lookup: CDR1 LGHNA, CDR2 YSLEER. This CDR3 spans 17 amino acids. The trim removed 0 bases at V and 1 base at J, leaving 2 bases unmatched. CDR3 loop: CASSQDRTSGNTGELFF. CDR3 DNA: TGCGCCAGCAGCCAAGACAGGACTAGCGGGAACACCGGGGAGCTGTTTTTT.

The CDR3, as DNA: TGTGCCAGTAGTTGGGACGGCAATCAGCCCCAGCATTTT. It translates to CASSWDGNQPQHF. The J gene is TRBJ1-5, the V gene TRBV19, with D possibly TRBD1 on 5 matching bases. CDR1 LNHDA and CDR2 SQIVND come from the germline V gene (reference sequence). The CDR3 loop spans 13 amino acids. V dropped 5 bases and J dropped 2 bases, with 7 bases sitting between them. The full variable domain, with the rest looked up from reference TRBV19 and TRBJ1-5, is DGGITQSPKYLFRKEGQNVTLSCEQNLNHDAMYWYRQDPGQGLRLIYYSQIVNDFQKGDIAEGYSVSREKKESFPLTVTSAQKNPTAFYLCASSWDGNQPQHFGDGTRLSIL.

The chain couples TRBV10-3 to TRBJ2-3; D call uncertain. V lost 3 bases, J lost 0 bases, and 1 base lay in between. Germline CDR1 and CDR2: ENHRY and SYGVKD. The CDR3 totals 12 residues. The CDR3 sequence: CAISDSTDTQYF. Here the CDR3 DNA reads TGTGCCATCAGTGACAGCACAGATACGCAGTATTTT.

J is TRBJ2-1 and V is TRBV13; the D is unclear. This CDR3 comprises 15 residues. The V end lost 5 bases, the J end lost 2 bases, and 13 bases lay between the germline ends. From germline, CDR1 is PRHDT and CDR2 FYEKMQ (reference sequence). In DNA, the CDR3 is TGTGCCAGCAGCCCCAGAGAAGGGCCCTACAATGAGCAGTTCTTC. Its translation: CASSPREGPYNEQFF. The complete variable domain, with remaining parts taken from reference TRBV13 and TRBJ2-1, reads AAGVIQSPRHLIKEKRETATLKCYPIPRHDTVYWYQQGPGQDPQFLISFYEKMQSDKGSIPDRFSAQQFSDYHSELNMSSLELGDSALYFCASSPREGPYNEQFFGPGTRLTVL.

The genes are TRBV4-1 and TRBJ1-3; D unresolved. V was cut by 0 bases and J by 4 bases, with 10 bases left in between. Germline CDR1 reads MGHRA; CDR2 reads YSYEKL. The CDR3 contains 15 residues. CDR3 sequence reads: CASSQDRMVGNTIYF. The CDR3 bases are TGCGCCAGCAGCCAAGATCGGATGGTAGGAAACACCATATATTTT.

The genes are TRBV18 and TRBJ1-1; TRBD1 is a possible D gene (6 bases). Germline V lookup: CDR1 KGHSH, CDR2 LQKENI. CDR3 length equals 12 residues. The ends were cut back, 6 bases at V and 4 bases at J, with 9 bases in the middle. The CDR3 region is CASSGTSTEAFF. Here the CDR3 DNA reads TGTGCCAGCTCCGGGACATCCACTGAAGCTTTCTTT.

The rearrangement joins TRBV7-8 to TRBJ2-7; unclear D gene. The CDR3 loop spans 11 amino acids. Trimming shortened V by 5 bases and J by 5 bases, and 7 bases separated the two germline ends. Germline V CDR1 and CDR2: SGHVS, FQNEAQ. The CDR3 protein is CASSLLDEQYF. CDR3 nucleotide sequence: TGTGCCAGCAGCCTCTTGGACGAGCAGTACTTC.

V and J are TRBV6-5 and TRBJ2-5, with 7 bases aligning to TRBD1. The length of the CDR3 is 15 residues. V was pared by 6 bases and J by 2 bases, with 9 bases of the junction left unmatched. Germline CDR1 is MNHEY and CDR2 is SVGAGI. The CDR3 here is CASRPPVQGQETQYF. For the CDR3, the DNA is TGTGCCAGCAGACCCCCGGTACAGGGGCAAGAGACCCAGTACTTC.

This clone was picked up one time. This chain joins TRBV6-5 and TRBJ2-7; 7 positions agree with TRBD1. The CDR3 length is 14 residues. Germline trimming cut 0 bases from V and 2 bases from J; bases unmatched to any gene: 1. In germline, CDR1 is MNHEY, CDR2 SVGAGI. CDR3 loop: CASSYSQGPYEQYF. The CDR3 nucleotides read TGTGCCAGCAGTTACTCACAGGGGCCCTACGAGCAGTACTTC.

The V call is TRBV12-5, the J call TRBJ2-5; D may correspond to TRBD1 or TRBD2 (5 bases each). V was pared by 0 bases and J by 2 bases, with 13 bases between. The CDR3 consists of 16 residues. Germline V CDR1 and CDR2: LGHNT, FRNRAP. The CDR3 protein is CASGLVLRGPQETQYF. The CDR3 bases are TGTGCTAGTGGTTTGGTACTAAGGGGACCTCAAGAGACCCAGTACTTC. Full variable domain (rest looked up from reference TRBV12-5 and TRBJ2-5): DARVTQTPRHKVTEMGQEVTMRCQPILGHNTVFWYRQTMMQGLELLAYFRNRAPLDDSGMPKDRFSAEMPDATLATLKIQPSEPRDSAVYFCASGLVLRGPQETQYFGPGTRLLVL.

This sequence joins TRBV5-6 and TRBJ1-1; D might be TRBD1 (5 bases). This CDR3 has 16 residues. V was clipped by 2 bases and J by 5 bases, with 19 bases between them. From germline, CDR1 is SGHDT and CDR2 YYEEEE. The CDR3 protein is CASSFEIRGMGTEAFF. CDR3 bases: TGTGCCAGCAGCTTTGAGATCCGGGGGATGGGGACTGAAGCTTTCTTT.

This clone has a single count. V and J are TRBV10-3 and TRBJ1-1; D remains unclear. The V end was cut by 4 bases, the J end by 1 base, with 7 bases between. Germline CDR1 ENHRY, CDR2 SYGVKD. The CDR3 totals 13 residues. The CDR3 nucleotides read TGTGCCATCAGTGGACAAGGGAACACTGAAGCTTTCTTT. Protein sequence: CAISGQGNTEAFF.

The chain carries TRBV9 and TRBJ2-6; the D gene is possibly TRBD2 (6 bases). Germline V gene sequence: CDR1 SGDLS, CDR2 YYNGEE. The CDR3 contains 17 residues. Trimming removed 3 bases at V and 0 bases at J, with 13 bases between. The DNA for the CDR3 is TGTGCCAGCAGCGAGCCCTTGGGACTCTCTGGGGCCAACGTCCTGACTTTC. Translation: CASSEPLGLSGANVLTF.

This chain connects TRBV6-5 to TRBJ2-2; D call uncertain. This CDR3 is built from 14 residues. V was clipped by 0 bases and J by 3 bases, with 5 bases between them. Per the germline V gene, CDR1 is MNHEY and CDR2 is SVGAGI. CDR3 sequence reads: CASSYSTYTGELFF. In nucleotides, the CDR3 is TGTGCCAGCAGTTACTCGACATACACCGGGGAGCTGTTTTTT.

The gene calls are TRBV27 and TRBJ2-7, with D possibly TRBD1 on 6 matching bases. Trimming removed 6 bases from V and 0 bases from J, with 15 bases in between. The CDR3 length is 15 residues. CDR1 and CDR2 from the germline V gene are MNHEY and SMNVEV (reference sequence). The CDR3 bases are TGTGCCAGCAGGGGGTGGGACACACTCTCCTACGAGCAGTACTTC. Amino acids: CASRGWDTLSYEQYF.

The chain uses TRBV5-1 and TRBJ2-3; D gene ambiguous. Germline CDR1 and CDR2: SGHRS and YFSETQ. This CDR3 is 11 amino acids long. Trimming removed 0 bases at V and 6 bases at J, with 2 bases between. In DNA, the CDR3 is TGCGCCAGCAGCTTGGGGGATACGCAGTATTTT. As protein: CASSLGDTQYF.

This clone was counted a single time. The chain joins TRBV4-1 to TRBJ2-3, with D hard to call. Looked up from germline, CDR1 is MGHRA and CDR2 is YSYEKL. The CDR3 has 15 residues. Between the trimmed V and J ends, which lost 8 bases and 4 bases, there was a span of 19 bases. Here the CDR3 DNA reads TGCGCCAGCGCACCACCCTCGTTGAGCGCAGATACGCAGTATTTT. It yields the protein CASAPPSLSADTQYF.

CDR3 sequence (DNA): TGTGCCAGCAGCTCCCCCAGCTCCTACGAGCAGTACTTC. Its translation is CASSSPSSYEQYF. The chain joins TRBV9 to TRBJ2-7; D unresolved. The V and J ends lost 4 bases and 0 bases respectively, with 8 bases between them. Germline V gene lookup returns CDR1 SGDLS and CDR2 YYNGEE. The CDR3 runs 13 residues.

The V gene is TRBV7-9, the J gene TRBJ2-7; 9 bases line up with TRBD1. CDR1 and CDR2 from the germline V gene are SEHNR and FQNEAQ (reference sequence). This CDR3 comprises 15 residues. V was pared by 4 bases and J by 5 bases, with 9 bases of the junction left unmatched. Here the CDR3 reads CASSSPDRGPHEQYF. The DNA for the CDR3 is TGTGCCAGCAGCTCGCCGGACAGGGGCCCGCACGAGCAGTACTTC. Full variable domain (remainder filled in from reference TRBV7-9 and TRBJ2-7): DTGVSQNPRHKITKRGQNVTFRCDPISEHNRLYWYRQTLGQGPEFLTYFQNEAQLEKSRLLSDRFSAERPKGSFSTLEIQRTEQGDSAMYLCASSSPDRGPHEQYFGPGTRLTVT.

The CDR3 nucleotides are TGTGCCAGCAGGTATACCAGAAGATACAATGAGCAGTTCTTC. Translated: CASRYTRRYNEQFF. The chain carries TRBV6-5 and TRBJ2-1; D gene uncertain. Germline lookup yields CDR1 MNHEY and CDR2 SVGAGI. The CDR3 consists of 14 residues. The V and J ends lost 6 bases and 4 bases respectively, with 13 bases between them.

This chain joins TRBV7-2 and TRBJ1-1; no clear D. The CDR3 contains 12 residues. V lost 4 bases and J lost 1, with 4 bases in between. Germline V gene sequence: CDR1 SGHTA, CDR2 FQGNSA. The CDR3 sequence: CASSYRNTEAFF. The CDR3 nucleotides read TGTGCCAGCAGCTACAGGAACACTGAAGCTTTCTTT.

The chain couples TRBV28 to TRBJ2-5; possibly TRBD1 for D (6 bases). The CDR3 sequence is 16 residues long. Germline V lookup: CDR1 MDHEN, CDR2 SYDVKM. V lost 5 bases, J lost 7 bases, and 23 bases lay in between. The CDR3 DNA reads TGTGCCAGCAGTCGCACAGGGTCTGGGTTTTGGGGGACCCAGTACTTC. Amino acid sequence: CASSRTGSGFWGTQYF.

This clone was counted a few times. The chain combines TRBV4-1 with TRBJ2-1; D call uncertain. V was trimmed by 1 base and J by 8 bases, leaving 3 bases between them. Germline values: CDR1 MGHRA, CDR2 YSYEKL. The CDR3 has 11 residues. CDR3 residues: CASSQGDEQFF. Here the CDR3 DNA reads TGCGCCAGCAGCCAAGGGGATGAGCAGTTCTTC.

The chain is built from TRBV29-1 and TRBJ1-2; TRBD1 might be the D (6 bases). Germline values: CDR1 SQVTM, CDR2 ANQGSEA. This CDR3 has 10 amino acids. Deletions cut 4 bases from V and 6 bases from J, with 6 bases between. The CDR3 loop is CSVGDNGYTF. CDR3 sequence (DNA): TGCAGCGTTGGGGACAATGGCTACACCTTC. Using reference TRBV29-1 and TRBJ1-2 for the parts outside the CDR3, the full variable domain is SAVISQKPSRDICQRGTSLTIQCQVDSQVTMMFWYRQQPGQSLTLIATANQGSEATYESGFVIDKFPISRPNLTFSTLTVSNMSPEDSSIYLCSVGDNGYTFGSGTRLTVV.

The gene calls are TRBV27 and TRBJ2-7; D not certain. Trimming removed 3 bases at V and 3 bases at J, with 9 bases between. The CDR3 runs to 13 residues. The germline gives CDR1 MNHEY, CDR2 SMNVEV (reference sequence). Written as DNA, the CDR3 is TGTGCCAGCAGTTTTTCAAAAGACTACGAGCAGTACTTC. Translation: CASSFSKDYEQYF.